Below are 5 T cell receptor beta chains sequenced from a single sample in a study of beta chain features in type 1 diabetes. Expressed TCRB transcripts got sequenced, as all isolated RNA was reverse transcribed. Sequenced by immunoSEQ multiplex PCR; TCRdb stores in-frame clones only, minus some. The top ten clones hold roughly 2% of a sample with 150,000 to 180,000 clones, approximately 12% of them seen once. The sequenced sample consisted of central memory CD4+ T cells from blood. These receptors were collected from a man aged 18 to 35 in good health.

The table lists this clone with many counts. V usage is TRBV12-2 and J usage is TRBJ2-3; the listed D gene, TRBD2, was not tested against the DNA. TRBV12-2 is marked as a pseudogene. The CDR3 is made up of 14 amino acids. The CDR3 coding sequence is TGTGCAAGTCGTAGGGGCGGGAGACTAGATACGCAGTATTTT. The encoded protein is CASRRGGRLDTQYF.

In nucleotides, the CDR3 is TGTGCCAGCAGCGTTTACGGGACAGGAGATCAGCCCCAGCATTTT. The encoded protein is CASSVYGTGDQPQHF. The V and J genes are TRBV7-2 and TRBJ1-5; 8 bases agree with TRBD1. Germline assignment: CDR1 SGHTA and CDR2 FQGNSA. The CDR3 has 15 residues. V trimming: 5 bases; J trimming: 5 bases; junction bases outside the gene matches: 8.

The gene calls are TRBV6-5 and TRBJ1-1; D is uncertain. V was cut by 2 bases and J by 1 base, with 8 bases left in between. The CDR3 length is 14 residues. Germline-derived CDR1 and CDR2 are MNHEY and SVGAGI. CDR3 protein: CASSYERWNTEAFF. The CDR3, as DNA: TGTGCCAGCAGTTACGAGCGCTGGAACACTGAAGCTTTCTTT.

The chain links TRBV9 to TRBJ1-6; 11 bases line up with TRBD1. Germline trimming cut 0 bases from V and 6 bases from J; bases unmatched to any gene: 5. Germline lookup yields CDR1 SGDLS and CDR2 YYNGEE. The CDR3 spans 17 residues. CDR3 sequence: CASSVGTGGDFNSPLHF. The CDR3 DNA reads TGTGCCAGCAGCGTAGGGACAGGGGGCGATTTTAATTCACCCCTCCACTTT.

In its sample, this clone was seen many times. The CDR3 coding sequence is TGTGCCAGCTCACCGGGAAGGCCGAACACCGGGGAGCTGTTTTTT. Its protein is CASSPGRPNTGELFF. The rearrangement links TRBV18 to TRBJ2-2, with D uncertain. Germline CDR1 reads KGHSH; CDR2 reads LQKENI. Trimming shortened V by 3 bases and J by 0 bases, and 8 bases separated the two germline ends. This CDR3 contains 15 residues.